The clone carrying this TCR beta chain appeared a few times. This CDR3 region has 16 residues. Germline CDR1 is SGHVS and CDR2 is FNYEAQ. The V gene lost 5 bases and the J gene lost 4 bases, with 18 bases spanning the gap. The data were taken from a study of human T cells and chemical hapten exposure. Across the whole study: Slight differences in pooled library volume were the main source of varying TCR yields across samples.

In TCRdb, the RACE reads were re-called with MiXCR into one record per CDR3 protein. Altogether roughly 88,000 distinct CDR3 sequences are present, around 10% being singletons, with the ten largest covering less than 4.5%. Time point here: pre-sensitization, week 0. As to treatment: therapeutic diphenylcyclopropenone sensitization with weekly scalp DPC. This sequence joins TRBV7-6 and TRBJ2-1; weak D call: TRBD1 (5 bases). The clonotype comes from a woman aged 40 to 50 with alopecia areata. Some clones in this sample may be carry-over from other donors' samples. The sequenced sample was whole blood, obtained in connection with sensitization to the hapten diphenylcyclopropenone (DPC). The CDR3 loop is CASSSVGRALYNEQFF. The CDR3 DNA sequence: TGTGCCAGCAGCAGTGTCGGCAGGGCACTGTACAATGAGCAGTTCTTC.